This T cell receptor (beta chain) was recovered during a study of blood T cell repertoires in COVID-19. Per the authors' pipeline: How many nucleated cells were present was estimated from reference gene primer amplification. TCRdb's copy holds only in-frame clones and misses some; the assay was immunoSEQ multiplex PCR. V and J calls and clone size are copied from that table; D and trimming were computed from the DNA. Of some 270,000 clones listed, roughly 90% were seen once; the top ten hold around 2.8%. With 6 bases clipped from V and 7 bases from J, the junction kept 6 bases outside the gene matches. There are 13 residues in the CDR3. Germline values: CDR1 MGHRA, CDR2 YSYEKL.

The chain is built from TRBV4-1 and TRBJ1-5; 7 nucleotides match TRBD1. The clonotype comes from a man aged 35-49 years who had been exposed to COVID-19. Sequenced input: PBMCs or T cells enriched from blood (not recorded which). CDR3 nucleotides: TGCGCCAGCAGTGACAGGGTCGGACAGCCCCAGCATTTT. This encodes CASSDRVGQPQHF.